This T cell receptor beta chain stems from a study of blood T cell repertoires in COVID-19. The assay was immunoSEQ multiplex PCR, and TCRdb's table has in-frame clones only and misses some. The sample lists approximately 330,000 clones, under 90% occurring once. Losses at the gene ends were 2 bases for V and 7 bases for J; bases not matched to a gene: 4. CDR1 and CDR2 (germline): LGHDT, YNNKEL (reference sequence). The CDR3 extends over 15 amino acids. This sequence was found in a woman aged 25 to 39 who had recovered from COVID-19. Sequencing input: PBMCs or T cells enriched from blood (not recorded which). The chain combines TRBV3-1 (or the pseudogene TRBV3-2) with TRBJ1-4; 10 bases line up with TRBD1. The CDR3 bases are TGTGCCAGCAGCCAATCGGGACAGGGGTTTGAAAAACTGTTTTTT. Translation gives CASSQSGQGFEKLFF.